This T cell receptor (beta chain) was found in a study of blood T cell repertoires in COVID-19. Overall study: Italy, Spain and the United States were the sources of the convalescent and acute COVID-19 samples. PBMCs, B-cell-depleted T cells, or T cells provided the cDNA or gDNA that made up the material.

A few counts support this clone. V dropped 4 bases and J dropped 5 bases, with 8 bases sitting between them. CDR1 and CDR2 (germline): GTSNPN, SVGIG (reference sequence). This CDR3 spans 12 amino acids. In the authors' workflow: Quantification of nucleated cells was approximated via reference gene primer amplification. Data came from immunoSEQ multiplex PCR; TCRdb stores just in-frame clones and leaves some out. V and J calls and clone size are given by that table; D and trimming were obtained from the DNA. Of approximately 100,000 clones in the sample, 81% are singletons; the top ten hold approximately 11%.

J is TRBJ2-2 and V is TRBV30, with a possible D match to TRBD1 (5 bases). The material sequenced was peripheral blood. The receptor was derived from a woman of 80 years or more with acute or convalescent COVID-19. CDR3 coding DNA: TGTGCCTGGACCGCAGGGACCGGGGAGCTGTTTTTT. The encoded protein is CAWTAGTGELFF.